This passage covers 32 T cell receptor beta chains from one sample sequenced in a study of regulatory T cells in long-lasting Graves disease. As to time point: persistent/refractory GD, antithyroid drugs over 5 years with positive TRAb. PBMCs were the source of the RNA used for TCR sequencing. To make TCR beta libraries, researchers used iRepertoire HTBI primers and Arm-PCR of CDR3 regions. In TCRdb, the multiplex PCR reads were re-called with MiXCR into one record per CDR3 protein. The sample comprises about 660,000 distinct CDR3 sequences, about 32% of which are singletons, and 40% to 50% rests with the top ten. The sample in question was peripheral blood mononuclear cells (PBMCs), obtained when the disease was refractory, from a patient treated with antithyroid drugs. The receptors derive from a female donor with Graves disease.

The table lists this clonotype with a count of one. A read error may be the cause here, since a much bigger clone is one base away. This sequence joins TRBV27 and TRBJ1-2; TRBD1 matches at 9 bases. Germline CDR1 is MNHEY and CDR2 is SMNVEV (reference sequence). The length of the CDR3 is 18 residues. CDR3 loop: CASSLAGQGGPYNYGHTF. CDR3 bases: TGTGCCAGCAGTTTAGCGGGACAGGGTGGGCCTTATAACTATGGCCACACCTTC.

This clonotype was recorded at least ten times. The V call is TRBV5-6, the J call TRBJ2-5, with 9 bases lining up with TRBD2. Germline V gene data show CDR1 as SGHDT and CDR2 as YYEEEE. The CDR3 has 13 residues. The trim removed 8 bases at V and 5 bases at J, leaving 7 bases unmatched. CDR3 in amino acids: CASSPAGGETQYF. For the CDR3, the DNA is TGTGCCAGTAGCCCCGCGGGAGGGGAGACCCAGTACTTC.

A few counts support this clonotype. This chain joins TRBV20-1 and TRBJ1-2, with D tentatively TRBD1 (6 bases). This CDR3 is 14 amino acids long. Germline CDR1 is DFQATT and CDR2 is SNEGSKA (reference sequence). The V end lost 4 bases, the J end lost 8 bases, and 20 bases lay between the germline ends. CDR3 loop: CSANLGRGAEGYTF. The CDR3 region has the DNA TGCAGTGCTAACCTGGGGAGGGGGGCTGAGGGCTACACCTTC.

This chain uses TRBV2 with TRBJ1-5; a weak D match, TRBD1 (5 bases). Trimming removed 2 bases from V and 4 bases from J, with 12 bases in between. CDR1 SNHLY and CDR2 FYNNEI come from the germline V gene. The CDR3 is 15 amino acids. The CDR3 DNA reads TGTGCCAGCAGTGAATTTGTAGGGGAGAATCAGCCCCAGCATTTT. Translation: CASSEFVGENQPQHF.

There are a few counts of this clonotype. V gene TRBV5-6 combines with J gene TRBJ2-7; D not certain. CDR1 is SGHDT and CDR2 is YYEEEE in the germline V gene. The CDR3 is 15 residues long. Trimming left V 0 bases short and J 2 bases short, with 12 bases between. This chain's CDR3 is CASSLVMGSPYEQYF. DNA of the CDR3: TGTGCCAGCAGCTTGGTAATGGGTTCCCCCTACGAGCAGTACTTC.

This chain uses TRBV29-1 with TRBJ1-1; D is uncertain. V was shortened by 1 base and J by 11 bases, with 11 bases between the two germline ends. In germline, CDR1 is SQVTM, CDR2 ANQGSEA. CDR3 length: 11 amino acids. CDR3 residues: CSVEVASAAFF. DNA for the CDR3: TGCAGCGTTGAAGTCGCAAGTGCTGCTTTCTTT.

V and J are TRBV20-1 and TRBJ1-5; a weak D match, TRBD1 (5 bases). This CDR3 comprises 14 residues. Trimming stripped 5 bases from V and 1 base from J, with 12 bases between. The germline V gene has CDR1 DFQATT and CDR2 SNEGSKA (reference sequence). CDR3 protein: CSAPRGESNQPQHF. DNA for the CDR3: TGCAGTGCTCCCCGGGGGGAAAGCAATCAGCCCCAGCATTTT.

This clonotype occurred a few times. V gene TRBV20-1 combines with J gene TRBJ1-1; D is uncertain. In germline, CDR1 is DFQATT, CDR2 SNEGSKA (reference sequence). The CDR3 runs to 15 residues. Trimming shortened V by 0 bases and J by 1 base, and 12 bases separated the two germline ends. The chain's CDR3 is CSARDYRLTNTEAFF. CDR3 DNA: TGCAGTGCTAGAGATTACCGACTCACGAACACTGAAGCTTTCTTT.

The chain employs TRBV19 and TRBJ1-1, with 10 bases identical to TRBD1. Germline CDR1 reads LNHDA; CDR2 reads SQIVND (reference sequence). V gave up 5 bases and J gave up 5 bases; unmatched junction bases: 8. This CDR3 region has 15 residues. As DNA, the CDR3 is TGTGCCAGTAGTCCCCGGGACAGGGGTGGGACTGAAGCTTTCTTT. This gives the protein CASSPRDRGGTEAFF. The whole variable domain, filled in from reference TRBV19 and TRBJ1-1, reads DGGITQSPKYLFRKEGQNVTLSCEQNLNHDAMYWYRQDPGQGLRLIYYSQIVNDFQKGDIAEGYSVSREKKESFPLTVTSAQKNPTAFYLCASSPRDRGGTEAFFGQGTRLTVV.

This clonotype has only a few counts. This rearrangement joins TRBV30 to TRBJ1-5; D not certain. This CDR3 is 10 amino acids long. The ends were cut back, 1 base at V and 9 bases at J, with 4 bases in the middle. The germline CDR1 and CDR2 sequences are GTSNPN and SVGIG (reference sequence). The DNA for the CDR3 is TGTGCCTGGAGTGGTCGGCCCCAGCATTTT. Protein: CAWSGRPQHF.

The genes are TRBV3-1 and TRBJ2-2, with D uncertain. V was trimmed by 1 base and J by 4 bases, leaving 10 bases between them. This CDR3 region has 15 residues. Germline lookup yields CDR1 LGHDT and CDR2 YNNKEL (reference sequence). The DNA of the CDR3 is TGTGCCAGCAGCCAAGTACAGAGGCCCACCGGGGAGCTGTTTTTT. Amino acids: CASSQVQRPTGELFF.

In its sample, this clonotype was seen many times. The rearrangement joins TRBV19 to TRBJ1-1; no reliable D call. The CDR3 runs to 12 residues. The V gene's germline CDR1 is LNHDA and CDR2 SQIVND (reference sequence). The germline V and J ends were trimmed by 7 bases and 5 bases, with 11 bases remaining between them. CDR3 sequence reads: CASILDDTEAFF. The CDR3 nucleotides read TGTGCCAGTATCCTGGACGATACTGAAGCTTTCTTT.

This clonotype was seen a few times. The gene calls are TRBV5-1 and TRBJ2-7, with a weak D call TRBD2 (5 bases). In germline, CDR1 is SGHRS, CDR2 YFSETQ. The V and J ends lost 2 bases and 4 bases respectively, with 13 bases between them. CDR3 size: 14 residues. Here the CDR3 reads CASSFNPDSYEQYF. The CDR3, as DNA: TGCGCCAGCAGCTTCAACCCGGACTCATACGAGCAGTACTTC. Based on the CDR3 plus reference TRBV5-1 and TRBJ2-7, the full variable domain is KAGVTQTPRYLIKTRGQQVTLSCSPISGHRSVSWYQQTPGQGLQFLFEYFSETQRNKGNFPGRFSGRQFSNSRSEMNVSTLELGDSALYLCASSFNPDSYEQYFGPGTRLTVT.

The V and J genes are TRBV27 and TRBJ2-5; D is perhaps TRBD2 (6 bases). Germline V gene data show CDR1 as MNHEY and CDR2 as SMNVEV (reference sequence). This CDR3 spans 12 amino acids. The germline V and J ends were trimmed by 6 bases and 6 bases, with 11 bases remaining between them. The CDR3 DNA sequence: TGTGCCAGCAGCCCGCGGGGCCAGACCCAGTACTTC. It is translated as CASSPRGQTQYF.

The genes are TRBV6-2 or TRBV6-3 and TRBJ1-2, with unresolved D. The germline V gene has CDR1 MNHEY and CDR2 SVGEGT. This CDR3 spans 12 amino acids. The V end was cut by 4 bases, the J end by 8 bases, with 11 bases between. The CDR3 nucleotides are TGTGCCAGCAGTTCGACTAGGGAGGGCTACACCTTC. Translating it yields CASSSTREGYTF.

V is TRBV19 and J is TRBJ1-1; the D gene is possibly TRBD1 (6 bases). In germline, CDR1 is LNHDA, CDR2 SQIVND (reference sequence). This CDR3 region has 13 residues. V was pared by 5 bases and J by 5 bases, with 12 bases between. CDR3 nucleotide sequence: TGTGCCAGTAGTCCAGGGGTTCGAACTGAAGCTTTCTTT. It translates to CASSPGVRTEAFF.

The J gene is TRBJ1-2, the V gene TRBV29-1; D uncertain. Per germline, CDR1 SQVTM and CDR2 ANQGSEA. Trimming took off 4 bases at V and 6 bases at J, with 6 bases between the two ends. CDR3 length equals 10 residues. CDR3 DNA sequence: TGCAGCGTTGCGATTAATGGCTACACCTTC. Protein product: CSVAINGYTF. The complete variable domain, with remaining parts taken from reference TRBV29-1 and TRBJ1-2, reads SAVISQKPSRDICQRGTSLTIQCQVDSQVTMMFWYRQQPGQSLTLIATANQGSEATYESGFVIDKFPISRPNLTFSTLTVSNMSPEDSSIYLCSVAINGYTFGSGTRLTVV.

The genes are TRBV7-9 and TRBJ2-7, with unresolved D. The CDR3 extends over 12 amino acids. Trimming stripped 4 bases from V and 4 bases from J, with 8 bases between. Germline lookup yields CDR1 SEHNR and CDR2 FQNEAQ (reference sequence). The CDR3 here is CASSYGDYEQYF. The DNA of the CDR3 is TGTGCCAGCAGCTATGGGGATTACGAGCAGTACTTC.

In this sample, this clonotype turned up a few times. The V call is TRBV6-2 or TRBV6-3, the J call TRBJ2-7, with D possibly TRBD1 on 5 matching bases. Trimming stripped 2 bases from V and 1 base from J, with 9 bases between. CDR1 and CDR2 (germline): MNHEY, SVGEGT. The CDR3 totals 14 residues. The CDR3 DNA reads as TGTGCCAGCAGTTACGACAGACTGTCCTACGAGCAGTACTTC. This gives the protein CASSYDRLSYEQYF.

This clonotype has a count of ten or more. This sequence joins TRBV2 and TRBJ1-5, with D maybe TRBD1 (5 bases). V gave up 3 bases and J gave up 4 bases, with 10 bases separating them. CDR3 size: 14 residues. Germline V CDR1 and CDR2: SNHLY, FYNNEI. CDR3 nucleotide sequence: TGTGCCAGCAGTGAGAGACAGTCTAATCAGCCCCAGCATTTT. Translation: CASSERQSNQPQHF.

This clonotype has a count of ten or more. This rearrangement joins TRBV12-3 or TRBV12-4 to TRBJ2-2; D ambiguous. This CDR3 has 13 amino acids. The germline V and J ends were trimmed by 8 bases and 1 base, with 8 bases remaining between them. The CDR3 nucleotides read TGTGCCAGCGCTCGTAGGAACACCGGGGAGCTGTTTTTT. Translated, it gives CASARRNTGELFF.

This clonotype was seen only a few times. One junction end does not reproduce the germline sequence, and a read error may be involved. The V gene is TRBV6-4, the J gene TRBJ1-4, with no clear D. This CDR3 is 13 amino acids long. CDR1 is MRHNA and CDR2 is SNTAGT in the germline V gene. In DNA form, the CDR3 reads TGTACCAGCAGTGTGAACAGAGTCGAAAAACTGTTTTTT. This codes for CTSSVNRVEKLFF.

The rearrangement joins TRBV6-1 to TRBJ1-1; 7 bases fit TRBD1. After removal of 6 bases from V and 2 bases from J, the junction contained 12 bases not matched to a gene. Germline V gene lookup returns CDR1 MNHNS and CDR2 SASEGT. The CDR3 length is 16 residues. This chain's CDR3 is CASSSFGRDSNTEAFF. In DNA form, the CDR3 reads TGTGCCAGCAGCTCCTTTGGGCGGGACAGCAACACTGAAGCTTTCTTT.

The CDR3: CAWRGGHTEAFF. The CDR3 DNA reads TGTGCCTGGAGGGGGGGTCACACTGAAGCTTTCTTT. The rearrangement joins TRBV30 to TRBJ1-1, with TRBD1 as a possible D gene (5 bases). The germline gives CDR1 GTSNPN, CDR2 SVGIG (reference sequence). Trimming left V 3 bases short and J 3 bases short, with 8 bases between. The CDR3 length is 12 residues.

This clonotype has a handful of counts. The V and J genes are TRBV30 and TRBJ2-5; TRBD2 agrees at 11 bases. With 3 bases clipped from V and 1 base from J, the junction kept 4 bases outside the gene matches. Per germline, CDR1 GTSNPN and CDR2 SVGIG (reference sequence). CDR3 size: 15 residues. The CDR3 protein is CAWRPGLAGQETQYF. The CDR3 DNA is TGTGCCTGGAGGCCCGGACTAGCGGGCCAAGAGACCCAGTACTTC. The whole variable domain, filled in from reference TRBV30 and TRBJ2-5, reads SQTIHQWPATLVQPVGSPLSLECTVEGTSNPNLYWYRQAAGRGLQLLFYSVGIGQISSEVPQNLSASRPQDRQFILSSKKLLLSDSGFYLCAWRPGLAGQETQYFGPGTRLLVL.

The chain combines TRBV7-9 with TRBJ1-1; D ambiguous. Germline-derived CDR1 and CDR2 are SEHNR and FQNEAQ (reference sequence). The CDR3 has 13 amino acids. V gave up 7 bases and J gave up 3 bases, with 12 bases separating them. The CDR3 DNA follows: TGTGCCAGCACTCCCACAACTTACACTGAAGCTTTCTTT. Translation gives CASTPTTYTEAFF.

The chain combines TRBV3-1 with TRBJ1-6; D is unclear. The germline gives CDR1 LGHDT, CDR2 YNNKEL (reference sequence). Trimming removed 4 bases at V and 11 bases at J, with 12 bases between. The CDR3 has 13 amino acids. CDR3 residues: CASSPTIDTPLHF. In DNA, the CDR3 is TGTGCCAGCAGCCCGACGATCGACACACCCCTCCACTTT.

The chain combines TRBV7-2 with TRBJ2-7, with TRBD2 matching over 8 bases. This CDR3 is 17 amino acids long. Germline V CDR1 and CDR2: SGHTA, FQGNSA. The junction had 14 bases not matched to a gene; V was cut back by 6 bases and J by 1 base. This chain's CDR3 is CASRPRTGTRGSYEQYF. CDR3 coding DNA: TGTGCCAGCAGACCACGTACCGGGACTAGGGGGTCCTACGAGCAGTACTTC.

This clonotype was found many times. The rearrangement joins TRBV2 to TRBJ1-5; a possible D gene is TRBD1 (5 bases). Germline CDR1 and CDR2: SNHLY and FYNNEI. The CDR3 runs to 16 residues. V lost 4 bases and J 6 bases, leaving 19 bases between the germline ends. CDR3 protein: CASSGGGTIAGQPQHF. As DNA, the CDR3 is TGTGCCAGCAGTGGAGGAGGGACTATAGCAGGTCAGCCCCAGCATTTT.

Ten or more counts support this clonotype. This chain joins TRBV2 and TRBJ1-4, with no clear D. Germline lookup yields CDR1 SNHLY and CDR2 FYNNEI. The CDR3 is 14 residues long. V lost 4 bases, J lost 7 bases, and 13 bases lay in between. CDR3 in DNA: TGTGCCAGCAGTGGGCCACTAAGCGGTGAAAAACTGTTTTTT. Translating gives CASSGPLSGEKLFF.

This clonotype was recorded at least ten times. J is TRBJ2-7 and V is TRBV12-3 or TRBV12-4, with 10 bases matching TRBD2. The CDR3 runs 15 residues. V lost 6 bases to trimming and J lost 3 bases; unmatched junction nucleotides: 8. This CDR3 reads CASRRAGGPVYEQYF. The CDR3, as DNA: TGTGCCAGCAGGCGAGCGGGAGGGCCTGTCTACGAGCAGTACTTC.

For the CDR3, the DNA is TGCAGTGCGATGACAGGGGCGGGAAATCTGAACTATGGCTACACCTTC. It specifies CSAMTGAGNLNYGYTF. The chain employs TRBV20-1 and TRBJ1-2; 8 bases agree with TRBD1. The CDR3 loop spans 16 amino acids. The V and J ends lost 6 bases and 2 bases, in that order; junction bases with no gene match: 14. The germline V gene encodes CDR1 DFQATT and CDR2 SNEGSKA (reference sequence).